This TCR beta chain was documented in a study of blood T cell repertoires in COVID-19. TCRdb keeps only in-frame clones here, not all; method: immunoSEQ multiplex PCR. Of about 250,000 clones listed, 88% are singletons. Germline V gene data show CDR1 as SGHAT and CDR2 as FQNNGV. The CDR3 has 15 residues. Trimming cost V 1 base and J 5 bases; bases outside gene matches: 2. V usage is TRBV11-2 and J usage is TRBJ2-5, with 12 bases that match TRBD2. Sequences were obtained from PBMCs or T cells enriched from blood (not recorded which). This receptor was identified in a woman aged 50 to 65 who had recovered from COVID-19. CDR3 DNA sequence: TGTGCCAGCAGCTTAGGACTAGCGGGAGTGGAGACCCAGTACTTC. Its translation: CASSLGLAGVETQYF.